These 19 T cell receptor beta chains share one sample of origin, sequenced in a study of human T cells and chemical hapten exposure. This sample's time point: patch test 3, about 24 weeks after DPC sensitization. Stated treatment: therapeutic diphenylcyclopropenone sensitization with weekly scalp DPC. TCRdb re-called the RACE reads with MiXCR, one entry per CDR3 protein. The table shows 180,000 or so distinct CDR3 sequences, with more than 20% occurring only once. Sample: whole blood, taken in connection with sensitization to the hapten diphenylcyclopropenone (DPC). These receptors were obtained from a woman in her 40s with alopecia areata. Some clones in this sample may be carry-over from other donors' samples.

This clonotype has only a few counts. J is TRBJ2-5 and V is TRBV11-2; tentatively, D is TRBD1 (6 bases). CDR3 size: 20 residues. In germline, CDR1 is SGHAT, CDR2 FQNNGV. The V gene lost 3 bases and the J gene lost 0 bases, with 26 bases spanning the gap. The CDR3 protein is CASSLNRWTGGRGYQETQYF. DNA for the CDR3: TGTGCCAGCAGCTTGAATAGATGGACCGGCGGCAGGGGATACCAAGAGACCCAGTACTTC.

The rearrangement uses TRBV5-1 and TRBJ1-1, with D perhaps matching TRBD1 (6 bases). The CDR3 is made up of 13 amino acids. V lost 4 bases and J 3 bases, leaving 10 bases between the germline ends. Germline V gives CDR1 SGHRS, CDR2 YFSETQ. CDR3 bases: TGCGCCAGCAGCCTTCCAGGGGACACTGAAGCTTTCTTT. The encoded protein is CASSLPGDTEAFF.

The chain has TRBV7-6 and TRBJ2-2; 8 positions match TRBD2. The CDR3 length is 13 residues. Germline V gives CDR1 SGHVS, CDR2 FNYEAQ. V lost 8 bases to trimming and J lost 6 bases; unmatched junction nucleotides: 5. The CDR3 loop reads CASAREVAGELFF. CDR3 DNA sequence: TGTGCCAGCGCGCGGGAGGTGGCCGGGGAGCTGTTTTTT.

The rearrangement links TRBV4-2 to TRBJ1-3, with a tentative D call TRBD1 (6 bases). This CDR3 contains 16 residues. Germline CDR1 LGHNA, CDR2 YNFKEQ. V lost 0 bases to trimming and J lost 6 bases, with 15 bases between them. The CDR3: CASSQEGAARINTIYF. Here the CDR3 DNA reads TGTGCCAGCAGCCAAGAGGGGGCAGCTCGTATAAACACCATATATTTT.

This clonotype was counted between two and nine times. The chain is built from TRBV28 and TRBJ2-1, with 13 nucleotides matching TRBD2. V shed 6 bases and J 9 bases; nucleotides not matched to a gene: 11. Germline values: CDR1 MDHEN, CDR2 SYDVKM. The CDR3 contains 16 residues. CDR3 in amino acids: CASSPRTSGSRSEQFF. The CDR3 DNA is TGTGCCAGCAGCCCCCGGACTAGCGGGAGTAGGAGTGAGCAGTTCTTC.

This clonotype was counted a few times. The rearrangement links TRBV29-1 to TRBJ2-1; D tentatively fits TRBD1 or TRBD2 (5 bases each). The CDR3 covers 11 residues. CDR1 and CDR2 from the germline V gene are SQVTM and ANQGSEA. The CDR3 loop reads CASRGANEQFF. CDR3 in DNA: TGCGCATCCCGAGGGGCCAATGAGCAGTTCTTC.

The table lists this clonotype with a few counts. The V call is TRBV6-2 or TRBV6-3, the J call TRBJ2-1, with TRBD2 identical over 9 bases. This CDR3 has 16 amino acids. V gave up 2 bases and J gave up 5 bases; unmatched junction bases: 7. CDR1 and CDR2 from the germline V gene are MNHEY and SVGEGT. The DNA of the CDR3 is TGTGCCAGCAGTTACGCGGGAGGGAGTCGCCACAATGAGCAGTTCTTC. This translates into CASSYAGGSRHNEQFF.

V and J are TRBV30 and TRBJ1-2; 7 bases map to TRBD1. The germline CDR1 and CDR2 sequences are GTSNPN and SVGIG (reference sequence). The trim removed 5 bases at V and 6 bases at J, leaving 0 bases unmatched. This CDR3 is 10 amino acids long. The CDR3 sequence is CAWDRDGYTF. In DNA, the CDR3 is TGTGCCTGGGACAGGGATGGCTACACCTTC.

The genes are TRBV11-2 and TRBJ2-3, with D maybe TRBD2 (6 bases). The V gene's germline CDR1 is SGHAT and CDR2 FQNNGV. Trimming left V 6 bases short and J 3 bases short, with 25 bases between. This CDR3 is 18 amino acids long. The CDR3 spells CASRVPRFSGVETDTQYF. In DNA, the CDR3 is TGTGCCAGCAGAGTTCCCCGGTTCTCGGGAGTTGAAACAGATACGCAGTATTTT.

The V call is TRBV6-2 or TRBV6-3, the J call TRBJ1-1; 9 bases fit TRBD1. There are 14 residues in the CDR3. Germline V gene sequence: CDR1 MNHEY, CDR2 SVGEGT. V was clipped by 2 bases and J by 5 bases; unmatched bases: 3. The CDR3 nucleotides read TGTGCCAGCAGTTACCCGGACAGGGGAACTGAAGCTTTCTTT. Its protein is CASSYPDRGTEAFF.

This chain joins TRBV12-3 or TRBV12-4 and TRBJ2-2, with D hard to call. V dropped 3 bases and J dropped 7 bases, with 6 bases sitting between them. The CDR3 covers 12 residues. CDR3 DNA: TGTGCCAGCAGTTTCCCGGGCGGGGAGCTGTTTTTT. Translation: CASSFPGGELFF.

The sample holds a few counts of this clonotype. The chain is built from TRBV29-1 and TRBJ2-1; TRBD2 agrees at 8 bases. This CDR3 has 13 amino acids. Trimming at V came to 5 bases and at J to 8 bases, leaving 8 bases not matched to a gene. Germline V gene data show CDR1 as SQVTM and CDR2 as ANQGSEA. CDR3 sequence: CSVPRLAIDEQFF. CDR3 nucleotide sequence: TGCAGCGTTCCCCGACTAGCGATAGATGAGCAGTTCTTC.

This clonotype was detected a few times. The chain uses TRBV5-1 and TRBJ2-6, with a possible D match to TRBD1 (5 bases). Germline V gene sequence: CDR1 SGHRS, CDR2 YFSETQ. Trimming stripped 5 bases from V and 0 bases from J, with 15 bases between. The CDR3 totals 17 residues. CDR3 sequence (DNA): TGCGCCAGCAGACGTCTCGACAGAAACTCTGGGGCCAACGTCCTGACTTTC. It encodes CASRRLDRNSGANVLTF.

The table lists this clonotype with a few counts. The chain recombines TRBV6-2 or TRBV6-3 with TRBJ2-7; TRBD1 agrees at 12 bases. V trimming: 5 bases; J trimming: 12 bases; junction bases outside the gene matches: 17. CDR1 is MNHEY and CDR2 is SVGEGT in the germline V gene. This CDR3 is 16 amino acids long. CDR3 nucleotide sequence: TGTGCCAGCAGTCACGAACCAACCGGGACAGGGGGCCGATTGTACTTC. Encoded protein: CASSHEPTGTGGRLYF.

The CDR3 DNA reads as TGTGCCAGCAGTAGGGAGAGACAGGGGGCCAATACGCAGTATTTT. It yields the protein CASSRERQGANTQYF. The gene calls are TRBV2 and TRBJ2-3; 10 nucleotides agree with TRBD1. V trimming: 5 bases; J trimming: 7 bases; junction bases outside the gene matches: 9. CDR1 SNHLY and CDR2 FYNNEI come from the germline V gene. The CDR3 sequence is 15 residues long.

CDR3 protein: CASSLQGGVPEAFF. The CDR3 DNA sequence: TGTGCCAGCAGCCTCCAGGGGGGAGTCCCTGAAGCTTTCTTT. The V gene is TRBV3-1, the J gene TRBJ1-1, with TRBD1 matching over 7 bases. Germline CDR1 LGHDT, CDR2 YNNKEL (reference sequence). Trimming took 4 bases from V and 6 from J; bases not matched to a gene: 8. This CDR3 is 14 amino acids long.

This chain connects TRBV29-1 to TRBJ2-7; D may correspond to TRBD1 or TRBD2 (5 bases each). V dropped 6 bases and J dropped 0 bases, with 15 bases sitting between them. CDR3 size: 14 residues. The germline gives CDR1 SQVTM, CDR2 ANQGSEA. The CDR3 spells CSVVGTRSSYEQYF. In DNA, the CDR3 is TGCAGCGTCGTCGGGACGCGAAGCTCCTACGAGCAGTACTTC.

This clonotype appeared many times. The chain has TRBV5-1 and TRBJ2-1; TRBD2 agrees at 11 bases. Germline values: CDR1 SGHRS, CDR2 YFSETQ. V lost 4 bases to trimming and J lost 4 bases; unmatched junction nucleotides: 4. The CDR3 has 15 amino acids. The CDR3 nucleotides read TGCGCCAGCAGCACCGGGACTAGCGGTTACAATGAGCAGTTCTTC. Translation gives CASSTGTSGYNEQFF.

The rearrangement uses TRBV6-2 or TRBV6-3 and TRBJ2-7; possible D gene TRBD1, 6 bases. V lost 8 bases and J lost 3, with 8 bases in between. In germline, CDR1 is MNHEY, CDR2 SVGEGT. This CDR3 is 11 amino acids long. This chain's CDR3 is CASGQNYEQYF. The CDR3 DNA follows: TGTGCCAGCGGACAGAACTACGAGCAGTACTTC.